Following are 21 T cell receptor beta chains from one sample sequenced in a study of blood T cell repertoires in COVID-19. TCRdb's copy holds only in-frame clones and misses some; the assay was immunoSEQ multiplex PCR. The table lists fewer than 250,000 clones, around nine tenths of them singletons. The source material was peripheral blood. These receptors all come from a woman aged 60-70 years who had recovered from COVID-19.

The rearrangement joins TRBV7-3 to TRBJ2-1; D possibly corresponds to TRBD2 (6 bases). Germline values: CDR1 SGHTA, CDR2 FQGTGA. V was trimmed by 4 bases and J by 12 bases, leaving 10 bases between them. This CDR3 has 11 residues. This CDR3 reads CASSSGRVQFF. The CDR3 coding sequence is TGTGCCAGCAGCTCCGGGAGAGTGCAGTTCTTC.

CDR3 region: CSLRRGYEQYF. The CDR3, as DNA: TGCAGCCTTAGGCGGGGATACGAGCAGTACTTC. The chain recombines TRBV29-1 with TRBJ2-7; a possible D gene is TRBD2 (6 bases). The germline V gene has CDR1 SQVTM and CDR2 ANQGSEA. The CDR3 loop spans 11 amino acids. Trimming stripped 8 bases from V and 4 bases from J, with 12 bases between.

The chain uses TRBV6-1 and TRBJ2-7, with TRBD2 matching over 12 bases. The CDR3 loop spans 15 amino acids. The germline gives CDR1 MNHNS, CDR2 SASEGT. The junction had 4 bases not matched to a gene; V was cut back by 3 bases and J by 4 bases. Here the CDR3 reads CASSETSGGAYEQYF. CDR3 bases: TGTGCCAGCAGTGAGACTAGCGGGGGTGCGTACGAGCAGTACTTC.

The rearrangement joins TRBV4-3 to TRBJ2-4; TRBD2 might be the D (6 bases). CDR1 is LGHNA and CDR2 is YSLEER in the germline V gene. Deletions cut 3 bases from V and 5 bases from J, with 14 bases between. The CDR3 loop spans 15 amino acids. CDR3 DNA: TGCGCCAGCAGCCACGCCGGGACTGAGGAAAACATTCAGTACTTC. It specifies CASSHAGTEENIQYF.

The rearrangement links TRBV28 to TRBJ2-5; a possible D gene is TRBD2 (5 bases). The CDR3 has 16 amino acids. Trimming took off 7 bases at V and 5 bases at J, with 23 bases between the two ends. Germline CDR1 MDHEN, CDR2 SYDVKM. The CDR3 reads CASNRIGGRDVETQYF. The CDR3 bases are TGTGCCAGCAATCGGATCGGAGGCCGAGACGTGGAGACCCAGTACTTC.

The chain couples TRBV6-5 to TRBJ1-2; 9 bases match TRBD1. The CDR3 is 14 amino acids. Trimming took 6 bases from V and 3 from J; bases not matched to a gene: 5. Germline CDR1 MNHEY, CDR2 SVGAGI. The CDR3 loop reads CASSPGTGHYGYTF. Here the CDR3 DNA reads TGTGCCAGCAGCCCCGGGACAGGGCACTATGGCTACACCTTC.

This chain links TRBV9 with TRBJ2-5; D possibly corresponds to TRBD2 (6 bases). The CDR3 has 15 residues. Trimming left V 3 bases short and J 5 bases short, with 17 bases between. From germline, CDR1 is SGDLS and CDR2 YYNGEE. For the CDR3, the DNA is TGTGCCAGCAGCGGACTTAGTGTCGGAGGGGAGACCCAGTACTTC. This sequence encodes CASSGLSVGGETQYF.

This sequence joins TRBV5-5 and TRBJ1-2; 9 bases are shared with TRBD1. The CDR3 contains 13 residues. The trim removed 4 bases at V and 5 bases at J, leaving 3 bases unmatched. Germline-derived CDR1 and CDR2 are SGHKS and YYEKEE (reference sequence). CDR3 nucleotides: TGTGCCAGCAGCATCGGGACAGGGTATGGCTACACCTTC. Translating it yields CASSIGTGYGYTF.

As DNA, the CDR3 is TGTGCCAGCAGTTTATTCCGGGGTGGCGGCACTGAAGCTTTCTTT. It specifies CASSLFRGGGTEAFF. The chain employs TRBV27 and TRBJ1-1; D call uncertain. CDR1 and CDR2 (germline): MNHEY, SMNVEV (reference sequence). Trimming pared 1 base from V and 4 bases from J, leaving 13 bases between. This CDR3 is built from 15 residues.

This chain connects TRBV4-1 to TRBJ1-1; a possible D gene is TRBD1 (6 bases). The CDR3 contains 16 residues. CDR1 is MGHRA, CDR2 YSYEKL, per germline. With 4 bases removed from V and 0 bases from J, the gap between germline ends came to 15 bases. As DNA, the CDR3 is TGCGCCAGCAGCCCCGCCGGGACACGGATGAACACTGAAGCTTTCTTT. Amino acids: CASSPAGTRMNTEAFF.

The gene calls are TRBV19 and TRBJ2-7; 7 positions match TRBD1. V lost 5 bases, J lost 4 bases, and 11 bases stayed unmatched. Germline-derived CDR1 and CDR2 are LNHDA and SQIVND (reference sequence). This CDR3 is 15 amino acids long. The CDR3 here is CASSRDSSLWYEQYF. In nucleotides, the CDR3 is TGTGCCAGTAGTCGGGACAGCTCCCTCTGGTACGAGCAGTACTTC.

The V and J genes are TRBV4-1 and TRBJ2-7, with TRBD1 matching 8 bases. CDR1 is MGHRA, CDR2 YSYEKL, per germline. V shed 1 base and J 3 bases; nucleotides not matched to a gene: 8. This CDR3 comprises 16 residues. The CDR3 protein is CASSQGRRQGNYEQYF. The CDR3 DNA sequence: TGCGCCAGCAGCCAAGGAAGACGACAGGGGAACTACGAGCAGTACTTC.

The chain couples TRBV10-3 to TRBJ1-3; D remains ambiguous. Trimming pared 0 bases from V and 0 bases from J, leaving 6 bases between. CDR3 length: 15 amino acids. Germline V gene data show CDR1 as ENHRY and CDR2 as SYGVKD. Here the CDR3 DNA reads TGTGCCATCAGTGAGTCGTTATACTCTGGAAACACCATATATTTT. It encodes CAISESLYSGNTIYF.

The chain couples TRBV14 to TRBJ1-2; 7 nucleotides agree with TRBD1. Germline V CDR1 and CDR2: SGHDN, FVKESK. V shed 4 bases and J 8 bases; nucleotides not matched to a gene: 7. The CDR3 has 13 amino acids. The CDR3 spells CASSRQGRDGYTF. The CDR3 region has the DNA TGTGCCAGCAGCCGACAGGGTAGGGACGGCTACACCTTC.

The chain combines TRBV19 with TRBJ1-5; no definite D call. CDR3 length: 13 residues. Germline V gives CDR1 LNHDA, CDR2 SQIVND (reference sequence). Trimming removed 9 bases from V and 5 bases from J, with 14 bases in between. The CDR3 DNA is TGTGCCAGCCGGAAGGACTTGGATCAGCCCCAGCATTTT. It is translated as CASRKDLDQPQHF. Supplemented by reference TRBV19 and TRBJ1-5, the full variable domain reads DGGITQSPKYLFRKEGQNVTLSCEQNLNHDAMYWYRQDPGQGLRLIYYSQIVNDFQKGDIAEGYSVSREKKESFPLTVTSAQKNPTAFYLCASRKDLDQPQHFGDGTRLSIL.

This rearrangement joins TRBV2 to TRBJ2-5, with TRBD2 identical over 9 bases. V shed 11 bases, J shed 4 bases, and the junction held 8 bases outside the gene matches. Germline CDR1 reads SNHLY; CDR2 reads FYNNEI. CDR3 length: 13 residues. Here the CDR3 reads CAFAGGVPETQYF. CDR3 nucleotide sequence: TGTGCCTTCGCGGGGGGGGTGCCAGAGACCCAGTACTTC.

The rearrangement uses TRBV3-1 (or the pseudogene TRBV3-2) and TRBJ2-6; 7 bases line up with TRBD1. The CDR3 extends over 19 amino acids. In germline, CDR1 is LGHDT, CDR2 YNNKEL (reference sequence). The V and J ends lost 2 bases and 0 bases, in that order; junction bases with no gene match: 10. DNA for the CDR3: TGTGCCAGCAGCCAAAGGGGACAGCTCTTCCTCTCTGGGGCCAACGTCCTGACTTTC. Translation gives CASSQRGQLFLSGANVLTF.

V and J are TRBV6-5 and TRBJ2-2; perhaps TRBD1 as D (6 bases). This CDR3 is 12 amino acids long. From germline, CDR1 is MNHEY and CDR2 SVGAGI. V dropped 7 bases and J dropped 7 bases, with 10 bases sitting between them. For the CDR3, the DNA is TGTGCCAGCACCCAGGGGATCGGGGAGCTGTTTTTT. As protein: CASTQGIGELFF.

This sequence joins TRBV2 and TRBJ2-7; D unresolved. CDR1 and CDR2 (germline): SNHLY, FYNNEI. V shed 6 bases and J shed 3 bases, with 21 bases lying between them. CDR3 size: 16 residues. CDR3 amino acids: CASSFNVLTPNYEQYF. The CDR3 DNA reads as TGTGCCAGCAGCTTTAATGTGTTAACCCCTAACTACGAGCAGTACTTC.

The chain combines TRBV10-3 with TRBJ2-2, with 13 bases identical to TRBD2. The CDR3 is 18 amino acids. Germline V gene sequence: CDR1 ENHRY, CDR2 SYGVKD. Germline trimming cut 3 bases from V and 4 bases from J; bases unmatched to any gene: 8. CDR3 region: CAISDGTSGAWGTGELFF. The CDR3 bases are TGTGCCATCAGTGACGGGACTAGCGGGGCCTGGGGCACCGGGGAGCTGTTTTTT.

This chain connects TRBV9 to TRBJ2-3, with 11 bases fitting TRBD2. Trimming removed 1 base from V and 0 bases from J; junction bases left unmatched: 4. Germline lookup yields CDR1 SGDLS and CDR2 YYNGEE. This CDR3 is 17 amino acids long. The CDR3 coding sequence is TGTGCCAGCAGCGTAACTAGCGGGGGCACTAGCACAGATACGCAGTATTTT. Protein: CASSVTSGGTSTDTQYF.